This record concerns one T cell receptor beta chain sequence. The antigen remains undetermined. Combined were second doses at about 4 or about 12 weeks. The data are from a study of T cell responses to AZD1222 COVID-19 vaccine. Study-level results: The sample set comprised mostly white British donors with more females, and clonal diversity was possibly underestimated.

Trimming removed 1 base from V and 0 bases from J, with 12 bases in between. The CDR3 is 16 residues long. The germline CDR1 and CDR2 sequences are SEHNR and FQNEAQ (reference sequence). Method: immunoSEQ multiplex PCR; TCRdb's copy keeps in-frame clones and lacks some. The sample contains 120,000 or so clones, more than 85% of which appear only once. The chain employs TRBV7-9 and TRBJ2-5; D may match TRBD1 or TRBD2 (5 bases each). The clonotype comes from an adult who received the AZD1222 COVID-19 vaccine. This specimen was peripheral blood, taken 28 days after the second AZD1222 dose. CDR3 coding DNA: TGTGCCAGCAGCTTAGTGGGGCAGCGGTACCAAGAGACCCAGTACTTC. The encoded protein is CASSLVGQRYQETQYF. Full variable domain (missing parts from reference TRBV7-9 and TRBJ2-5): DTGVSQNPRHKITKRGQNVTFRCDPISEHNRLYWYRQTLGQGPEFLTYFQNEAQLEKSRLLSDRFSAERPKGSFSTLEIQRTEQGDSAMYLCASSLVGQRYQETQYFGPGTRLLVL.